This T cell receptor beta chain was identified in a study of blood T cell repertoires in COVID-19. Study at large: Researchers got acute and convalescent COVID-19 samples from the United States, Italy and Spain. T cells, B-cell-depleted T cells, or PBMCs provided the cDNA or gDNA that served as material.

The CDR3 has 14 amino acids. The germline V and J ends were trimmed by 6 bases and 0 bases, with 9 bases remaining between them. Germline V lookup: CDR1 MDHEN, CDR2 SYDVKM. In Seattle, patients joined the study during active infection and were tracked longitudinally. Original processing notes: Nucleated cell counts were estimated from reference gene primer amplification. The table came from immunoSEQ multiplex PCR; TCRdb's copy has only in-frame clones and leaves some out. That table gives V, J and clone size, and the DNA gave D and trimming. The sample has roughly 260,000 clones, more than 85% seen once.

The origin of this receptor is a person aged 18 to 30 with COVID-19, enrolled during active disease. V usage is TRBV28 and J usage is TRBJ1-5; D perhaps matches TRBD1 (5 bases). The sample comprised peripheral blood. The CDR3 region is CASSIDSSNQPQHF. The DNA of the CDR3 is TGTGCCAGCAGCATCGACAGTAGCAATCAGCCCCAGCATTTT.